Presented here are 14 T cell receptor beta chains from one specimen sequenced in a study of blood T cell repertoires in COVID-19. Profiled with immunoSEQ multiplex PCR; TCRdb holds only in-frame clones, not every one. The profile shows 120,000 or so clones, more than 65% of them singletons. Sequencing used peripheral blood. The receptors stem from an older woman with acute or convalescent COVID-19.

DNA of the CDR3: TGTGCCAGTACTAGGACACAAAACACTGAAGCTTTCTTT. This gives the protein CASTRTQNTEAFF. The chain carries TRBV19 and TRBJ1-1; D perhaps matches TRBD1 (5 bases). CDR3 length: 13 amino acids. Germline V gene sequence: CDR1 LNHDA, CDR2 SQIVND (reference sequence). The ends were cut back, 7 bases at V and 2 bases at J, with 11 bases in the middle.

The rearrangement uses TRBV29-1 and TRBJ1-1; TRBD1 matches 10 bases. This CDR3 has 16 amino acids. The J segment lost 0 bases and the V segment lost 4 bases, leaving 8 bases of the junction unmatched. Germline lookup yields CDR1 SQVTM and CDR2 ANQGSEA. The CDR3 sequence is CSVALRTGGMNTEAFF. CDR3 DNA sequence: TGCAGCGTTGCGCTGCGGACAGGGGGTATGAACACTGAAGCTTTCTTT.

V is TRBV5-6 and J is TRBJ2-7; 8 bases fit TRBD1. J was trimmed by 7 bases and V by 0 bases; bases with no gene match: 6. The CDR3 totals 14 residues. CDR1 is SGHDT, CDR2 YYEEEE, per germline. The CDR3 loop is CASSLVFTGGEQYF. CDR3 nucleotides: TGTGCCAGCAGCTTGGTCTTTACAGGGGGGGAGCAGTACTTC.

V usage is TRBV7-9 and J usage is TRBJ2-2; D unclear. The germline V gene has CDR1 SEHNR and CDR2 FQNEAQ (reference sequence). There are 15 residues in the CDR3. With 1 base removed from V and 4 bases from J, the gap between germline ends came to 10 bases. CDR3 region: CASSLVGLGTGELFF. The CDR3 bases are TGTGCCAGCAGCTTAGTCGGGTTGGGCACCGGGGAGCTGTTTTTT.

The chain has TRBV9 and TRBJ1-5, with 8 bases identical to TRBD1. This CDR3 comprises 14 residues. Germline CDR1 is SGDLS and CDR2 is YYNGEE. V lost 3 bases and J lost 4; bases outside the gene matches: 3. The CDR3 DNA follows: TGTGCCAGCAGCGGAGGGACAGGTAATCAGCCCCAGCATTTT. This encodes CASSGGTGNQPQHF.

This clone appeared a few times. The genes are TRBV7-8 and TRBJ1-2, with a weak D call TRBD1 (5 bases). CDR1 is SGHVS, CDR2 FQNEAQ, per germline. The V gene lost 1 base and the J gene lost 7 bases, with 10 bases spanning the gap. The CDR3 has 13 amino acids. The CDR3 reads CASSLVIDSGYTF. CDR3 in DNA: TGTGCCAGCAGCTTAGTTATAGACAGTGGCTACACCTTC.

V gene TRBV6-5 combines with J gene TRBJ2-1; TRBD1 matches 7 bases. The length of the CDR3 is 15 residues. Germline CDR1 MNHEY, CDR2 SVGAGI. V trimming: 5 bases; J trimming: 12 bases; junction bases outside the gene matches: 16. As DNA, the CDR3 is TGTGCCAGCAGTCCCACCGAAGGGGGCCTGGAGGTGCAGTTCTTC. Translation: CASSPTEGGLEVQFF.

The chain's CDR3 is CASSASGRGTGELFF. CDR3 nucleotide sequence: TGTGCCAGTAGTGCTAGCGGGAGAGGTACCGGGGAGCTGTTTTTT. This sequence joins TRBV19 and TRBJ2-2; 10 bases fit TRBD2. CDR3 length: 15 residues. After removal of 5 bases from V and 5 bases from J, the junction contained 5 bases not matched to a gene. Germline V gene sequence: CDR1 LNHDA, CDR2 SQIVND (reference sequence).

The V call is TRBV10-3, the J call TRBJ2-5; possible D gene TRBD2, 6 bases. CDR3 length equals 16 residues. Germline CDR1 reads ENHRY; CDR2 reads SYGVKD. The V gene lost 2 bases and the J gene lost 5 bases, with 18 bases spanning the gap. The CDR3 sequence is CAISEVEGSGHETQYF. The CDR3 bases are TGTGCCATCAGTGAGGTAGAGGGTAGCGGCCATGAGACCCAGTACTTC.

This chain links TRBV28 with TRBJ1-2, with D perhaps TRBD1 (6 bases). V gave up 5 bases and J gave up 0 bases, with 10 bases separating them. Germline V gene lookup returns CDR1 MDHEN and CDR2 SYDVKM. CDR3 length equals 14 residues. The CDR3 spells CASSQGGANYGYTF. The CDR3 region has the DNA TGTGCCAGCAGTCAAGGGGGTGCTAACTATGGCTACACCTTC.

This clone was seen more than once but under ten times. CDR3 bases: TGTGCCAGCACGTTGCGGGGGCGCACTGAAGCTTTCTTT. This encodes CASTLRGRTEAFF. This chain connects TRBV12-3 or TRBV12-4 to TRBJ1-1; TRBD1 is a possible D gene (6 bases). The CDR3 is made up of 13 amino acids. V was pared by 7 bases and J by 4 bases, with 13 bases between.

CDR3 DNA sequence: TGTGCCAGCTCACCACGGACAGGTAGCTCCTACAATGAGCAGTTCTTC. Translating it yields CASSPRTGSSYNEQFF. The V gene is TRBV18, the J gene TRBJ2-1, with 7 bases that match TRBD1. Losses at the gene ends were 1 base for V and 0 bases for J; bases not matched to a gene: 3. The germline gives CDR1 KGHSH, CDR2 LQKENI. The CDR3 is 16 amino acids. Drawing the rest from reference TRBV18 and TRBJ2-1, the complete variable domain is NAGVMQNPRHLVRRRGQEARLRCSPMKGHSHVYWYRQLPEEGLKFMVYLQKENIIDESGMPKERFSAEFPKEGPSILRIQQVVRGDSAAYFCASSPRTGSSYNEQFFGPGTRLTVL.

The genes are TRBV9 and TRBJ2-1; 9 nucleotides align to TRBD2. Germline V gene data show CDR1 as SGDLS and CDR2 as YYNGEE. The J segment lost 5 bases and the V segment lost 3 bases, leaving 9 bases of the junction unmatched. The CDR3 sequence is 16 residues long. The CDR3 loop is CASSDLAGPRDNEQFF. The CDR3 bases are TGTGCCAGCAGCGATCTAGCGGGGCCCAGAGACAATGAGCAGTTCTTC. The whole variable domain, filled in from reference TRBV9 and TRBJ2-1, reads DSGVTQTPKHLITATGQRVTLRCSPRSGDLSVYWYQQSLDQGLQFLIQYYNGEERAKGNILERFSAQQFPDLHSELNLSSLELGDSALYFCASSDLAGPRDNEQFFGPGTRLTVL.

This chain uses TRBV19 with TRBJ2-6, with D unclear. V was clipped by 9 bases and J by 2 bases, with 8 bases between them. This CDR3 is built from 13 residues. Germline V gene lookup returns CDR1 LNHDA and CDR2 SQIVND (reference sequence). CDR3 in amino acids: CASEVAGANVLTF. In DNA, the CDR3 is TGTGCCAGCGAGGTTGCTGGGGCCAACGTCCTGACTTTC.